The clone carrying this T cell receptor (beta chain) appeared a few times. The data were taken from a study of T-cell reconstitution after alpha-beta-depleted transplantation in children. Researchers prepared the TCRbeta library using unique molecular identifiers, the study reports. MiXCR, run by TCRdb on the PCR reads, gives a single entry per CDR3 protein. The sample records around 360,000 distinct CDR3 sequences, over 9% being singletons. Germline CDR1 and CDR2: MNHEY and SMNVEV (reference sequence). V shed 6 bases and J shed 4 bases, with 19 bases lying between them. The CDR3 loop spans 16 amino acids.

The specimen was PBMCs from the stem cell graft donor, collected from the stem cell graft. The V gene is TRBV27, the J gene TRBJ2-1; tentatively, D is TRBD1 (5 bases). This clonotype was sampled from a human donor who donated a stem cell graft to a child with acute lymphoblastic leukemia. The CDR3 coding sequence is TGTGCCAGCAGGACAAGGGGCGAACGTCGGTACAATGAGCAGTTCTTC. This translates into CASRTRGERRYNEQFF.